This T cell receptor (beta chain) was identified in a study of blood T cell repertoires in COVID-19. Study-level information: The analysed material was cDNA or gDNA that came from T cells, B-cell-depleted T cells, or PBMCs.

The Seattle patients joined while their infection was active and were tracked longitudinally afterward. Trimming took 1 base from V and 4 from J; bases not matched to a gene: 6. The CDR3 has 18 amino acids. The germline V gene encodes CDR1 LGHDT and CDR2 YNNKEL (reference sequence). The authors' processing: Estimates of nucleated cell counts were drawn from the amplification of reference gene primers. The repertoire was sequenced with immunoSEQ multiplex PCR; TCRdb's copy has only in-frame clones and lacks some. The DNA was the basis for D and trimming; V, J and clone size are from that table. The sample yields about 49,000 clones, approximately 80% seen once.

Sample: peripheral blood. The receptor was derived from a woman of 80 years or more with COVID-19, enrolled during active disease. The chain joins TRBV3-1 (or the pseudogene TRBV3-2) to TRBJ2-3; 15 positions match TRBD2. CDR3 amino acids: CASSQALWTSGRADTQYF. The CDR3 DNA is TGTGCCAGCAGCCAAGCCCTATGGACTAGCGGGAGGGCAGATACGCAGTATTTT.